Here is one TCR beta chain with its context. These data originate in a study of blood T cell repertoires in COVID-19. Study as a whole: The analysed material was cDNA or gDNA that came from T cells, B-cell-depleted T cells, or PBMCs.

Authors' methods: The assay estimated nucleated cells by amplifying reference gene primers. The table came from immunoSEQ multiplex PCR; TCRdb's copy has only in-frame clones and leaves some out. Clonal size and the V and J genes are those of that table, whereas D and trimming came from the DNA. The table has about 84,000 clones, 83% seen once. Trimming left V 5 bases short and J 7 bases short, with 10 bases between. The CDR3 contains 12 residues. Germline loops: CDR1 SNHLY, CDR2 FYNNEI. The specimen sequenced was peripheral blood. The clonotype originates from a woman at least 80 years old with acute or convalescent COVID-19. The gene calls are TRBV2 and TRBJ2-3; weak D call: TRBD1 (6 bases). As DNA, the CDR3 is TGTGCCAGCAGTAGGACAGAGAATACGCAGTATTTT. This sequence encodes CASSRTENTQYF.